This T cell receptor beta chain is from a study of response to subunit inactivated influenza vaccine. Germline trimming cut 6 bases from V and 0 bases from J; bases unmatched to any gene: 12. There are 17 residues in the CDR3. Germline V gives CDR1 WSHSY, CDR2 SAAADI. TCRdb reprocessed the RT-PCR reads via MiXCR and lists one record per CDR3 protein. There are under 500,000 distinct CDR3 sequences in the sample; around 9.9% occur only once, and 9.5% to 15% lies in the top ten. The sample consisted of PBMCs from blood, taken roughly 6 weeks after vaccination. This sequence originates from a middle-aged man who received an inactivated influenza vaccine. The chain has TRBV10-2 and TRBJ1-1, with 8 bases identical to TRBD1. The CDR3 DNA reads as TGCGCCAGCAGCTTTTCCAGGGGGCTGGGTTTGAACACTGAAGCTTTCTTT. Translation gives CASSFSRGLGLNTEAFF.